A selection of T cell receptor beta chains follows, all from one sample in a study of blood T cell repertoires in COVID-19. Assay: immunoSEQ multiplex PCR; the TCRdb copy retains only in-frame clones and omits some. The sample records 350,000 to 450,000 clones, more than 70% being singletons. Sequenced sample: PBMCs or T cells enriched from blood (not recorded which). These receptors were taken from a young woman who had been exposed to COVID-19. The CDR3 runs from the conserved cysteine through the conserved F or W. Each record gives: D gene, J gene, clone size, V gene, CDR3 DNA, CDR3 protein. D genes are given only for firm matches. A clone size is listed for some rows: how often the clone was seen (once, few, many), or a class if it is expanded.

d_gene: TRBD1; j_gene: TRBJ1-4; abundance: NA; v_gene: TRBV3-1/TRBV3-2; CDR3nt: TGTGCCAGCAGTTCAAGGTGGACAGGGACAGGAAATGAAAAACTGTTTTTT; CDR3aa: CASSSRWTGTGNEKLFF
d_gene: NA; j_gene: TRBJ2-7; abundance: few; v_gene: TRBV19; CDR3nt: TGTGCCAGTAGTATAGATCAGGGATCCTCCTACGAGCAGTACTTC; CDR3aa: CASSIDQGSSYEQYF
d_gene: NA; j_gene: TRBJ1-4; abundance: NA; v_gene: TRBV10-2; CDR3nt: TGCGCCAGCATTCATAATGAAAAACTGTTTTTT; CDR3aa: CASIHNEKLFF
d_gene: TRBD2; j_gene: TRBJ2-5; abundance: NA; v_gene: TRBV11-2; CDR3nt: TGTGCCAGCAGCTCCGTTAGGGAGGGCCGGGAGACCCAGTACTTC; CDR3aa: CASSSVREGRETQYF
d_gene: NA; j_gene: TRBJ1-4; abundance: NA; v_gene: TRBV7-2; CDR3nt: TGTGCCAGCAGCCATTCCGGCGGGGTGGGTGAAAAACTGTTTTTT; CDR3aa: CASSHSGGVGEKLFF
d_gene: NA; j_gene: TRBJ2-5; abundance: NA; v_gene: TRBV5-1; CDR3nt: TGCGCCAGCAGCTTCGCCCTATCACAAGAGACCCAGTACTTC; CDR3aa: CASSFALSQETQYF
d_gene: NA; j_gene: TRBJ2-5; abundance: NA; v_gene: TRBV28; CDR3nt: TGTGCCAGCAGTCCCGATCAGGGGCTTTCGTCGGAGACCCAGTACTTC; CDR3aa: CASSPDQGLSSETQYF
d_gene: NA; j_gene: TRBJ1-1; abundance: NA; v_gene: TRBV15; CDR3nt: TGTGCCACCAGCAGAGACCCTGGCATGAACACTGAAGCTTTCTTT; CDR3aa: CATSRDPGMNTEAFF
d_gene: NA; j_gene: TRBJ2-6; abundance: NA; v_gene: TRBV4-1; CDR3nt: TGCGCCAGCAGCCGGTCGGGCTCTGGGGCCAACGTCCTGACTTTC; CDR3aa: CASSRSGSGANVLTF
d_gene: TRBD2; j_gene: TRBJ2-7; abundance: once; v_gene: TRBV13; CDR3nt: TGTGCCAGCAGCTTGACTAGCCCGGGAGAGCAGTACTTC; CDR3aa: CASSLTSPGEQYF
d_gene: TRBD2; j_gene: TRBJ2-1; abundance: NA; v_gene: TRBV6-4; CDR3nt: TGTGCCAGCAGTGAGTCGCTAGCGGGAGTAAAAGAGCAGTTCTTC; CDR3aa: CASSESLAGVKEQFF
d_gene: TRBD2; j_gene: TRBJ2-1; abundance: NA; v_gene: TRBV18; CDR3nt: TGTGCCAGCTCACCTATCCCGGGACTAGCGGCTACAAATGAGCAGTTCTTC; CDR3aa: CASSPIPGLAATNEQFF
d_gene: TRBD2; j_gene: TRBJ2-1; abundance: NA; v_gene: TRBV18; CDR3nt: TGTGCCAGCTCACCTTTACGCGGCGGGGGCAATGAGCAGTTCTTC; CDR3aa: CASSPLRGGGNEQFF
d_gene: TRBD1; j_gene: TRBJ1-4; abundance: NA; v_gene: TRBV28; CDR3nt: TGTGCCAGCAGTCCAGGACAGGCCGTCTCCGTTTTGGGGTATGAAAAACTGTTTTTT; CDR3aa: CASSPGQAVSVLGYEKLFF
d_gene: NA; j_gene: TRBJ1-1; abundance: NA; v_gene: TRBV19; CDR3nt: TGTGCCAGTAGTATTAAGTCTTGGTACAGCGGGAACACTGAAGCTTTCTTT; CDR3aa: CASSIKSWYSGNTEAFF
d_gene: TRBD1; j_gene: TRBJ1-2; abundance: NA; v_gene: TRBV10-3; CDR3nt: TGTGCCATCAGTTCTACGGGACAGAACTATGGCTACACCTTC; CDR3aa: CAISSTGQNYGYTF
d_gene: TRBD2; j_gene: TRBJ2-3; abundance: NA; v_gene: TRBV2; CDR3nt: TGTGCCAGCAGTGCGTCTAGCGGGATCACAGATACGCAGTATTTT; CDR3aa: CASSASSGITDTQYF
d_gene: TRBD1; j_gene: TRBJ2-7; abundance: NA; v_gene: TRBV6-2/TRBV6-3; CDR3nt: TGTGCCAGCAGTTTCACAGGGGGCGCGGACGAGCAGTACTTC; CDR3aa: CASSFTGGADEQYF
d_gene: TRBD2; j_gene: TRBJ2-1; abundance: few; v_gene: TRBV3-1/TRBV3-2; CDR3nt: TGTGCCAGCAGCCAAGAAACAGCGGGAGCGATCTTC; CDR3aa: CASSQETAGAIF